These T cell receptor beta chains were read from a single sample in a study of CD4 T cells in relation to SARS-CoV-2 and coronaviruses. Sequencing was performed with immunoSEQ multiplex PCR; in TCRdb, only in-frame clones are kept and a portion is missing. The sample has 60,000 or so clones; approximately 94% are singletons. Input material: naive CD4+ T cells from PBMCs. These receptor sequences come from a human donor in good health. Both conserved end residues are part of each CDR3. D genes are given only for firm matches. A clone size is listed for some rows: how often the clone was seen (once, few, many), or a class if it is expanded.

J gene	clone size	CDR3 length	D gene	V gene	CDR3 DNA	CDR3 protein
TRBJ2-3	-	13	-	TRBV7-2	TGTGCCAGCAGCTTATTTCGCACAGATACGCAGTATTTT	CASSLFRTDTQYF
TRBJ2-7	-	13	-	TRBV5-1	TGCGCCAGCAGCCCCGCCGAAGTGGGTGAGCAGTACTTC	CASSPAEVGEQYF
TRBJ1-2	-	13	-	TRBV18	TGTGCCAGCTCACCCAGGGCCATTTATGGCTACACCTTC	CASSPRAIYGYTF
TRBJ2-7	-	17	-	TRBV21-1	TGTGCCAGCAGCAAAGGTGGGGGACTAGCGGAAATATACGAGCAGTACTTC	CASSKGGGLAEIYEQYF
TRBJ2-1	-	11	-	TRBV29-1	TGCAGCGTTGCGGGATACAATGAGCAGTTCTTC	CSVAGYNEQFF
TRBJ2-5	-	15	-	TRBV28	TGTGCCAGCTCGAGGGGGGGGGTAGGCCAAGAGACCCAGTACTTC	CASSRGGVGQETQYF
TRBJ2-1	few	15	TRBD2	TRBV9	TGTGCCAGCAGCGTTAGCGGGAGCTCCTACAATGAGCAGTTCTTC	CASSVSGSSYNEQFF
TRBJ2-2	few	15	TRBD1	TRBV30	TGTGCCTGGAGTGCCGGGACAGGGAACACCGGGGAGCTGTTTTTT	CAWSAGTGNTGELFF
TRBJ1-1	-	15	-	TRBV7-9	TGTGCCAGCAGCTTATGGACCTCCCCGTCCACTGAAGCTTTCTTT	CASSLWTSPSTEAFF
TRBJ2-3	-	14	TRBD2	TRBV5-4	TGTGCCAGCAGAAGAGCGGGGGGGACAGATACGCAGTATTTT	CASRRAGGTDTQYF
TRBJ2-7	-	13	-	TRBV5-1	TGCGCCAGCACGGAGGGGGCCTCCTACGAGCAGTACTTC	CASTEGASYEQYF
TRBJ2-7	once	16	-	TRBV9	TGTGCCAGCAGCGTAGCTTTAGGCCCGTCGCCCTACGAGCAGTACTTC	CASSVALGPSPYEQYF
TRBJ2-2	-	18	TRBD2	TRBV18	TGTGCCAGCTCACCACCGTTTTTAGCGGGAGTTCCCGGCGGGGAGCTGTTTTTT	CASSPPFLAGVPGGELFF
TRBJ2-7	-	12	TRBD2	TRBV10-3	TGTGCCACGCGGGGCGGGAGCTACGAGCAGTACTTC	CATRGGSYEQYF
TRBJ2-7	-	14	TRBD1	TRBV19	TGTGCCAGTAGTATACAGGGGGAATCCTACGAGCAGTACTTC	CASSIQGESYEQYF